Shown below are 26 T cell receptor beta chains from a single sample sequenced in a study of resident and recirculating memory T cells in vitiligo. The method was immunoSEQ multiplex PCR; TCRdb's version includes in-frame clones alone and lacks a portion of them. The sample contains fewer than 85,000 clones, under 95% of which appear only once. Sequenced: blood. Every receptor here comes from a male donor with vitiligo.

The chain combines TRBV7-8 with TRBJ2-2, with 10 bases aligning to TRBD2. V gave up 5 bases and J gave up 1 base; unmatched junction bases: 7. This CDR3 has 17 residues. CDR1 and CDR2 from the germline V gene are SGHVS and FQNEAQ. CDR3 nucleotides: TGTGCCAGCAGCCCCTCCCCTAGCGGGGGGAACACCGGGGAGCTGTTTTTT. This translates into CASSPSPSGGNTGELFF.

The rearrangement uses TRBV5-1 and TRBJ1-2; D unresolved. Trimming took off 0 bases at V and 8 bases at J, with 11 bases between the two ends. The length of the CDR3 is 13 residues. Germline loops: CDR1 SGHRS, CDR2 YFSETQ. CDR3 sequence reads: CASSLDQVRGYTF. As DNA, the CDR3 is TGCGCCAGCAGCTTGGATCAGGTACGGGGCTACACCTTC.

V is TRBV5-1 and J is TRBJ1-3; TRBD1 might be the D (6 bases). Trimming shortened V by 0 bases and J by 3 bases, and 10 bases separated the two germline ends. The CDR3 loop spans 15 amino acids. The germline gives CDR1 SGHRS, CDR2 YFSETQ. This CDR3 is CASSLDTGHGNTIYF. CDR3 nucleotide sequence: TGCGCCAGCAGCTTGGACACAGGGCATGGAAACACCATATATTTT.

This clone appeared once. The V and J genes are TRBV28 and TRBJ2-7; 10 bases are shared with TRBD1. The V gene end was trimmed by 6 bases and the J gene end by 4 bases; junction bases not matched to a gene: 9. The CDR3 loop spans 15 amino acids. The germline CDR1 and CDR2 sequences are MDHEN and SYDVKM. CDR3 in DNA: TGTGCCAGCAGCTTTACCGGGACAGGGGTTTACGAGCAGTACTTC. Translation: CASSFTGTGVYEQYF.

The rearrangement joins TRBV28 to TRBJ2-3; 9 positions agree with TRBD2. With V trimmed by 2 bases and J by 1 base, 7 bases remained unmatched. This CDR3 is 17 amino acids long. Germline CDR1 reads MDHEN; CDR2 reads SYDVKM. The CDR3 spells CASSLRRLADRTDTQYF. The CDR3 region has the DNA TGTGCCAGCAGTTTACGTCGACTAGCGGACCGCACAGATACGCAGTATTTT.

This clone came up a few times. V gene TRBV10-3 combines with J gene TRBJ1-1; D remains ambiguous. This CDR3 spans 12 amino acids. V dropped 5 bases and J dropped 7 bases, with 11 bases sitting between them. Germline CDR1 reads ENHRY; CDR2 reads SYGVKD. In DNA form, the CDR3 reads TGTGCCATCAGTCATCGCCCACTTGAAGCTTTCTTT. It specifies CAISHRPLEAFF.

V gene TRBV9 combines with J gene TRBJ2-3; D might be TRBD2 (5 bases). CDR3 length: 16 residues. Germline-derived CDR1 and CDR2 are SGDLS and YYNGEE. V dropped 0 bases and J dropped 3 bases, with 14 bases sitting between them. CDR3 DNA: TGTGCCAGCAGCGTAGACACACGGCCGGGAACAGATACGCAGTATTTT. It translates to CASSVDTRPGTDTQYF.

The V and J genes are TRBV4-2 and TRBJ1-1, with TRBD1 as a possible D gene (6 bases). The CDR3 has 14 residues. CDR1 is LGHNA, CDR2 YNFKEQ, per germline. V lost 3 bases and J 1 base, leaving 9 bases between the germline ends. DNA for the CDR3: TGTGCCAGCAGCCACCTGGACAGGAACACTGAAGCTTTCTTT. As protein: CASSHLDRNTEAFF.

V gene TRBV5-4 combines with J gene TRBJ2-7, with 10 bases that match TRBD1. The CDR3 extends over 15 amino acids. V was pared by 3 bases and J by 6 bases, with 9 bases of the junction left unmatched. Per germline, CDR1 SGHNT and CDR2 YYREEE (reference sequence). This CDR3 reads CASSSDRGRLSEQYF. CDR3 nucleotides: TGTGCCAGCAGCTCCGACAGGGGGCGCCTCTCCGAGCAGTACTTC.

The gene calls are TRBV14 and TRBJ1-2, with D uncertain. The V end was cut by 3 bases, the J end by 0 bases, with 8 bases between. Germline CDR1 reads SGHDN; CDR2 reads FVKESK. The CDR3 is 14 amino acids. CDR3 in amino acids: CASSQGRSNYGYTF. CDR3 DNA sequence: TGTGCCAGCAGCCAGGGCCGTTCTAACTATGGCTACACCTTC.

This chain links TRBV7-2 with TRBJ2-3; weak D call: TRBD2 (7 bases). V dropped 1 base and J dropped 10 bases, with 15 bases sitting between them. The CDR3 loop spans 14 amino acids. CDR1 SGHTA and CDR2 FQGNSA come from the germline V gene. CDR3 protein: CASSLGGGREAQYF. For the CDR3, the DNA is TGTGCCAGCAGCTTAGGAGGGGGACGGGAGGCGCAGTATTTT. The full variable domain, with the rest looked up from reference TRBV7-2 and TRBJ2-3, is GAGVSQSPSNKVTEKGKDVELRCDPISGHTALYWYRQSLGQGLEFLIYFQGNSAPDKSGLPSDRFSAERTGGSVSTLTIQRTQQEDSAVYLCASSLGGGREAQYFGPGTRLTVL.

The chain combines TRBV7-9 with TRBJ1-1; D not certain. Germline CDR1 and CDR2: SEHNR and FQNEAQ (reference sequence). This CDR3 has 14 residues. The ends were cut back, 1 base at V and 5 bases at J, with 11 bases in the middle. CDR3 protein: CASSLVSGDTEAFF. CDR3 DNA sequence: TGTGCCAGCAGCTTAGTTTCGGGAGATACTGAAGCTTTCTTT.

A remark on this clone: Other DNA sequences in the sample encode the same CDR3. The chain is built from TRBV19 and TRBJ2-1, with 7 bases fitting TRBD2. The CDR3 consists of 14 residues. The J segment lost 0 bases and the V segment lost 5 bases, leaving 1 base of the junction unmatched. Germline assignment: CDR1 LNHDA and CDR2 SQIVND (reference sequence). This chain's CDR3 is CASSRGSSYNEQFF. The DNA of the CDR3 is TGTGCCAGTAGTCGCGGGAGCTCCTACAATGAGCAGTTCTTC.

The rearrangement links TRBV10-3 to TRBJ2-2; 10 bases match TRBD1. CDR3 length: 18 residues. Germline V gene lookup returns CDR1 ENHRY and CDR2 SYGVKD. Trimming took 8 bases from V and 5 from J; bases not matched to a gene: 17. The CDR3, as DNA: TGTGCCATCCCCCGACAGGGGGCTATAGGTGTTGAAACCGGGGAGCTGTTTTTT. Translating gives CAIPRQGAIGVETGELFF.

J is TRBJ1-1 and V is TRBV7-9, with D hard to call. V lost 0 bases to trimming and J lost 5 bases, with 10 bases between them. Looked up from germline, CDR1 is SEHNR and CDR2 is FQNEAQ (reference sequence). This CDR3 is 14 amino acids long. The CDR3 coding sequence is TGTGCCAGCAGCTTAGCAAGCAGCGGTACTGAAGCTTTCTTT. It yields the protein CASSLASSGTEAFF.

The V and J genes are TRBV9 and TRBJ1-5; D uncertain. V gave up 4 bases and J gave up 2 bases, with 13 bases separating them. The CDR3 contains 15 residues. The germline CDR1 and CDR2 sequences are SGDLS and YYNGEE. The CDR3 sequence: CASSPSGSRNQPQHF. The CDR3, as DNA: TGTGCCAGCAGCCCCTCCGGGTCCCGCAATCAGCCCCAGCATTTT.

The chain employs TRBV19 and TRBJ1-4, with TRBD1 identical over 7 bases. CDR1 is LNHDA and CDR2 is SQIVND in the germline V gene (reference sequence). The CDR3 totals 14 residues. The trim removed 6 bases at V and 7 bases at J, leaving 8 bases unmatched. The CDR3 DNA sequence: TGTGCCAGTAGGAAGCAGGGGGTCAGTGAAAAACTGTTTTTT. This sequence encodes CASRKQGVSEKLFF.

J is TRBJ1-5 and V is TRBV5-1; a weak D match, TRBD1 (6 bases). The germline V gene encodes CDR1 SGHRS and CDR2 YFSETQ. The V end lost 5 bases, the J end lost 2 bases, and 17 bases lay between the germline ends. The CDR3 is 16 amino acids. The CDR3 bases are TGCGCCAGCAGTCAAACAGGGCTGAACGGCAATCAGCCCCAGCATTTT. This codes for CASSQTGLNGNQPQHF.

The rearrangement joins TRBV11-1 to TRBJ2-1, with unresolved D. V lost 5 bases and J 7 bases, leaving 9 bases between the germline ends. CDR1 SGHAT and CDR2 FQDESV come from the germline V gene (reference sequence). The CDR3 runs to 12 residues. In DNA form, the CDR3 reads TGTGCCAGCAGCCCGGTCGATAATGAGCAGTTCTTC. Amino acids: CASSPVDNEQFF.

The chain links TRBV7-9 to TRBJ2-2; 7 nucleotides agree with TRBD1. Per germline, CDR1 SEHNR and CDR2 FQNEAQ (reference sequence). Losses at the gene ends were 4 bases for V and 3 bases for J; bases not matched to a gene: 8. This CDR3 comprises 16 residues. CDR3 loop: CASSSRGPGDTGELFF. The CDR3 nucleotides are TGTGCCAGCAGCTCAAGGGGGCCTGGGGACACCGGGGAGCTGTTTTTT.

The CDR3 DNA reads as TGTGCCAGCAGCTTCGGGGACAGGGGAACACAAGAGACCCAGTACTTC. It yields the protein CASSFGDRGTQETQYF. The chain joins TRBV7-9 to TRBJ2-5, with 10 bases lining up with TRBD1. Germline CDR1 and CDR2: SEHNR and FQNEAQ (reference sequence). Trimming took 3 bases from V and 2 from J; bases not matched to a gene: 6. The CDR3 has 16 amino acids.

This clone was recorded a few times. The chain combines TRBV9 with TRBJ1-1, with unresolved D. CDR1 and CDR2 (germline): SGDLS, YYNGEE. V was clipped by 3 bases and J by 7 bases, with 16 bases between them. The CDR3 sequence is 14 residues long. CDR3 region: CASSGAEEGREAFF. The DNA for the CDR3 is TGTGCCAGCAGCGGGGCCGAGGAGGGCCGTGAAGCTTTCTTT.

The chain recombines TRBV10-3 with TRBJ1-1, with D hard to call. Germline loops: CDR1 ENHRY, CDR2 SYGVKD. Trimming cost V 6 bases and J 4 bases, with 6 bases left between them. This CDR3 is built from 11 residues. The CDR3 region is CAISGGTEAFF. CDR3 sequence (DNA): TGTGCCATCAGCGGCGGCACTGAAGCTTTCTTT.

The chain links TRBV28 to TRBJ1-5; maybe TRBD1 (5 bases). Per the germline V gene, CDR1 is MDHEN and CDR2 is SYDVKM. The CDR3 length is 15 residues. With 6 bases removed from V and 0 bases from J, the gap between germline ends came to 12 bases. CDR3 amino acids: CASSNPDSSNQPQHF. For the CDR3, the DNA is TGTGCCAGCAGCAATCCCGACAGTAGCAATCAGCCCCAGCATTTT.

This clone was picked up one time. V usage is TRBV5-1 and J usage is TRBJ2-7; 14 bases are shared with TRBD2. This CDR3 has 15 amino acids. With V trimmed by 4 bases and J by 3 bases, 3 bases remained unmatched. Germline CDR1 and CDR2: SGHRS and YFSETQ. The CDR3 DNA sequence: TGCGCCAGCAGCCGGGGACTAGCGGGAGTCTACGAGCAGTACTTC. This translates into CASSRGLAGVYEQYF.

The chain has TRBV7-9 and TRBJ2-7; 16 nucleotides match TRBD2. J was trimmed by 2 bases and V by 1 base; bases with no gene match: 8. The CDR3 has 19 amino acids. Looked up from germline, CDR1 is SEHNR and CDR2 is FQNEAQ (reference sequence). Here the CDR3 reads CASSLVPGTSGRGTYEQYF. In nucleotides, the CDR3 is TGTGCCAGCAGCTTAGTCCCCGGGACTAGCGGGAGGGGGACCTACGAGCAGTACTTC.